This section outlines one T cell receptor beta chain sequence together with its context. This sample is part of a study of blood T cell repertoires in COVID-19. Whole-study context: COVID-19 samples from acute and convalescent phases originated in the United States, Italy and Spain. T cells, B-cell-depleted T cells, or PBMCs provided the cDNA or gDNA that served as material.

In the authors' workflow: Estimation of nucleated cell counts relied on the amplification of reference gene primers. Clones were sequenced by immunoSEQ multiplex PCR, and TCRdb holds only the in-frame ones, with some missing. The V and J calls and clone size come from that table; D and trimming were worked out from the DNA. The sample lists roughly 68,000 clones, just over 85% occurring once. Germline V CDR1 and CDR2: SGHRS, YFSETQ. V dropped 0 bases and J dropped 2 bases, with 9 bases sitting between them. The CDR3 is made up of 14 amino acids. The TCR was taken from a human donor in a cohort sampled during active COVID-19. V is TRBV5-1 and J is TRBJ2-7; possibly TRBD1 for D (5 bases). Sequenced sample: peripheral blood. As DNA, the CDR3 is TGCGCCAGCAGCTTGGGGACAATCACCTACGAGCAGTACTTC. Its translation is CASSLGTITYEQYF. Full variable domain (outside the CDR3, taken from reference TRBV5-1 and TRBJ2-7): KAGVTQTPRYLIKTRGQQVTLSCSPISGHRSVSWYQQTPGQGLQFLFEYFSETQRNKGNFPGRFSGRQFSNSRSEMNVSTLELGDSALYLCASSLGTITYEQYFGPGTRLTVT.